The 13 T cell receptor beta chains listed next were all sequenced from one sample in a study of T cell responses to AZD1222 COVID-19 vaccine. Some clones are missing from TCRdb's copy, which holds only in-frame ones; the method was immunoSEQ multiplex PCR. Counted here are about 92,000 clones, 91% occurring once; the ten biggest clones make up about 7.5%. The sample was peripheral blood, taken on day 0 of AZD1222 vaccination. Receptors originate from an adult in good health.

The chain uses TRBV9 and TRBJ2-6, with 10 bases aligning to TRBD2. The CDR3 has 18 residues. The V and J ends lost 3 bases and 4 bases, in that order; junction bases with no gene match: 10. The V gene's germline CDR1 is SGDLS and CDR2 YYNGEE. In DNA, the CDR3 is TGTGCCAGCAGCGCCCGGACTAGCGGACCTCTGGGGGCCAACGTCCTGACTTTC. It translates to CASSARTSGPLGANVLTF.

This clone was counted a single time. This rearrangement joins TRBV29-1 to TRBJ2-7; D perhaps matches TRBD1 (5 bases). Trimming shortened V by 6 bases and J by 2 bases, and 11 bases separated the two germline ends. This CDR3 region has 12 residues. Germline CDR1 SQVTM, CDR2 ANQGSEA. CDR3 DNA sequence: TGCAGCGTGACAGTGGACCCCTACGAGCAGTACTTC. Translating it yields CSVTVDPYEQYF.

V gene TRBV7-6 combines with J gene TRBJ2-7; tentatively, D is TRBD1 or TRBD2 (6 bases each). The CDR3 totals 14 residues. V was cut by 5 bases and J by 5 bases, with 16 bases left in between. Per germline, CDR1 SGHVS and CDR2 FNYEAQ. For the CDR3, the DNA is TGTGCCAGCAGCCCTACACAGGGAGGTAACGAGCAGTACTTC. As protein: CASSPTQGGNEQYF.

J is TRBJ2-7 and V is TRBV3-1 (or the pseudogene TRBV3-2); D perhaps matches TRBD2 (6 bases). Germline lookup yields CDR1 LGHDT and CDR2 YNNKEL (reference sequence). The CDR3 is made up of 15 amino acids. V lost 4 bases, J lost 3 bases, and 16 bases lay in between. The CDR3 spells CASSRGLLALYEQYF. The DNA for the CDR3 is TGTGCCAGCAGCCGGGGACTTTTAGCCCTCTACGAGCAGTACTTC.

V usage is TRBV6-6 and J usage is TRBJ2-7; D may be TRBD2 (6 bases). CDR1 is MNHNY and CDR2 is SVGAGI in the germline V gene (reference sequence). V was cut by 7 bases and J by 0 bases, with 13 bases left in between. The length of the CDR3 is 14 residues. DNA for the CDR3: TGTGCCAGCACAGACGTCGGGGGCTCCTACGAGCAGTACTTC. This sequence encodes CASTDVGGSYEQYF.

The chain uses TRBV3-1 (or the pseudogene TRBV3-2) and TRBJ2-7; 9 positions agree with TRBD1. Trimming took 3 bases from V and 3 from J; bases not matched to a gene: 6. This CDR3 has 15 amino acids. The germline V gene has CDR1 LGHDT and CDR2 YNNKEL (reference sequence). CDR3 DNA: TGTGCCAGCAGCCAGGAGACAGGGGGGTTCTACGAGCAGTACTTC. Translating it yields CASSQETGGFYEQYF.

The chain links TRBV9 to TRBJ2-5, with TRBD2 matching over 8 bases. The CDR3 covers 13 residues. The V gene's germline CDR1 is SGDLS and CDR2 YYNGEE. The V segment lost 3 bases and the J segment 4 bases; nucleotides outside the gene matches: 2. CDR3 residues: CASSGSGRETQYF. The CDR3 DNA reads as TGTGCCAGCAGCGGAAGCGGGAGAGAGACCCAGTACTTC.

This CDR3 reads CASSRTYSLAGGPDTQYF. CDR3 coding DNA: TGTGCCAGCAGCCGAACGTACTCACTAGCGGGGGGGCCAGATACGCAGTATTTT. This chain links TRBV4-2 with TRBJ2-3, with 13 bases aligning to TRBD2. This CDR3 region has 18 residues. The junction had 11 bases not matched to a gene; V was cut back by 4 bases and J by 4 bases. The germline gives CDR1 LGHNA, CDR2 YNFKEQ.

This chain uses TRBV6-6 with TRBJ2-5; TRBD2 aligns across 8 bases. The CDR3 consists of 12 residues. V trimming: 8 bases; J trimming: 7 bases; junction bases outside the gene matches: 6. Germline CDR1 and CDR2: MNHNY and SVGAGI (reference sequence). The CDR3 protein is CASSLRGGTQYF. In nucleotides, the CDR3 is TGTGCCAGCTCCTTACGGGGGGGGACCCAGTACTTC.

The gene calls are TRBV29-1 and TRBJ1-3, with 7 bases fitting TRBD1. Germline trimming cut 7 bases from V and 0 bases from J; bases unmatched to any gene: 12. Germline V gives CDR1 SQVTM, CDR2 ANQGSEA. The CDR3 length is 16 residues. CDR3 residues: CSARDSLTRSGNTIYF. The CDR3 coding sequence is TGCAGCGCTCGGGACAGCCTAACCCGCTCTGGAAACACCATATATTTT.

The chain links TRBV24-1 to TRBJ2-5, with 8 nucleotides matching TRBD1. Germline lookup yields CDR1 KGHDR and CDR2 SFDVKD. The trim removed 3 bases at V and 3 bases at J, leaving 11 bases unmatched. The CDR3 loop spans 17 amino acids. This CDR3 is CATSDAGQGWGKETQYF. The CDR3 DNA follows: TGTGCCACCAGTGATGCCGGACAGGGATGGGGAAAAGAGACCCAGTACTTC.

The rearrangement uses TRBV19 and TRBJ1-1, with D perhaps TRBD1 (6 bases). The V gene lost 6 bases and the J gene lost 2 bases, with 13 bases spanning the gap. The CDR3 sequence is 14 residues long. The germline V gene has CDR1 LNHDA and CDR2 SQIVND (reference sequence). In DNA, the CDR3 is TGTGCCAGTAGATTGGGGGGACACAACACTGAAGCTTTCTTT. Its protein is CASRLGGHNTEAFF. The full variable domain, its missing parts supplied by reference TRBV19 and TRBJ1-1, is DGGITQSPKYLFRKEGQNVTLSCEQNLNHDAMYWYRQDPGQGLRLIYYSQIVNDFQKGDIAEGYSVSREKKESFPLTVTSAQKNPTAFYLCASRLGGHNTEAFFGQGTRLTVV.

The rearrangement links TRBV10-1 to TRBJ1-1; no clear D gene. The germline CDR1 and CDR2 sequences are WNHNN and SYGVQD (reference sequence). This CDR3 is 14 amino acids long. V was clipped by 0 bases and J by 7 bases, with 12 bases between them. The CDR3 sequence is CASSESTLRNEAFF. CDR3 nucleotides: TGCGCCAGCAGTGAGTCGACTTTAAGAAATGAAGCTTTCTTT.